This T cell receptor (beta chain) was documented in a study of cytomegalovirus exposure and HLA in healthy donors. Study-level findings and limits: Sequencing likely caused a cluster of highly shared sequence variants.

Germline V gene data show CDR1 as MNHNS and CDR2 as SASEGT. The V and J ends lost 1 base and 1 base, in that order; junction bases with no gene match: 0. The CDR3 spans 14 residues. PCR employed 60 Vbeta and 13 Jbeta primers. Libraries were prepared by immunoSEQ multiplex PCR; TCRdb keeps only in-frame clonotypes and omits some of them. This sample contains fewer than 250,000 clones. In the case of this clone: Its cognate antigen is unknown.

The clonotype comes from a woman aged 25 to 39 in good health and CMV-seropositive. Sequences were obtained from PBMCs. This chain uses TRBV6-1 with TRBJ2-5; 7 nucleotides line up with TRBD2. The CDR3 is CASSEGGGQETQYF. The CDR3 DNA reads TGTGCCAGCAGTGAAGGGGGGGGCCAAGAGACCCAGTACTTC.